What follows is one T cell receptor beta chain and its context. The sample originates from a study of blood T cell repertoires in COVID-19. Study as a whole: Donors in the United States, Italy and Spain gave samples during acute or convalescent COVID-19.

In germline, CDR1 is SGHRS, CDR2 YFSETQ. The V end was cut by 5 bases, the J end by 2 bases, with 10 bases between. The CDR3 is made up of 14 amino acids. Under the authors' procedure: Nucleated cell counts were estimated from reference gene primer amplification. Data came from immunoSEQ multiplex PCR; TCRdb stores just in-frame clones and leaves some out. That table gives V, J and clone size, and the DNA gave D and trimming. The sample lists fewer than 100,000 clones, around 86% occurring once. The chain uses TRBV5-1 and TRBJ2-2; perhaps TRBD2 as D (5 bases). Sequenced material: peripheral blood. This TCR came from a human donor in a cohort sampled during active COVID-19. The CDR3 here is CASSWRHNTGELFF. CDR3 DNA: TGCGCCAGCAGTTGGAGGCATAACACCGGGGAGCTGTTTTTT.